The 29 T cell receptor beta chains given below trace back to one sample, sequenced in a study of OX40 agonist ivuxolimab in advanced cancers. Generated by immunoSEQ multiplex PCR, the TCRdb table keeps only in-frame clones and is missing some. The data contain around 25,000 clones, 75% to 80% of them singletons. Source: CD4+ or CD8+ T cells sorted from blood, taken in a trial of the OX40 agonist ivuxolimab. Source of these receptors: an adult with an advanced solid tumor such as melanoma, head and neck, liver or kidney cancer.

This clone showed up just a few times. The sample carries other DNA sequences with the same CDR3. For the CDR3, the DNA is TGCGCCAGCAGCTTTGGGACAGGGAGTAATGGCTACACCTTC. This codes for CASSFGTGSNGYTF. The rearrangement joins TRBV5-1 to TRBJ1-2; 9 nucleotides align to TRBD1. Germline loops: CDR1 SGHRS, CDR2 YFSETQ. The CDR3 covers 14 residues. V shed 2 bases, J shed 6 bases, and the junction held 5 bases outside the gene matches.

Here the CDR3 DNA reads TGTGCCAGTAGTCTCACCTTGGTAGCCAAAGGGCATGAAGCTTTCTTT. It codes for CASSLTLVAKGHEAFF. This chain uses TRBV19 with TRBJ1-1; unclear D gene. This CDR3 is 16 amino acids long. V gave up 5 bases and J gave up 7 bases, with 23 bases separating them. The germline gives CDR1 LNHDA, CDR2 SQIVND (reference sequence). The entire variable domain, with the rest obtained from reference TRBV19 and TRBJ1-1, is as follows: DGGITQSPKYLFRKEGQNVTLSCEQNLNHDAMYWYRQDPGQGLRLIYYSQIVNDFQKGDIAEGYSVSREKKESFPLTVTSAQKNPTAFYLCASSLTLVAKGHEAFFGQGTRLTVV.

The CDR3 nucleotides read TGTGCCAGCAGCGTACAGGGGAACTCTGGAAACACCATATATTTT. Its translation: CASSVQGNSGNTIYF. The chain links TRBV9 to TRBJ1-3; TRBD1 might be the D (6 bases). Germline V gives CDR1 SGDLS, CDR2 YYNGEE. The CDR3 loop spans 15 amino acids. Trimming cost V 1 base and J 0 bases, with 8 bases left between them. The full variable domain, in which reference TRBV9 and TRBJ1-3 provide the parts outside the CDR3, is DSGVTQTPKHLITATGQRVTLRCSPRSGDLSVYWYQQSLDQGLQFLIQYYNGEERAKGNILERFSAQQFPDLHSELNLSSLELGDSALYFCASSVQGNSGNTIYFGEGSWLTVV.

V and J are TRBV7-2 and TRBJ2-3, with 8 bases matching TRBD2. V trimming: 1 base; J trimming: 4 bases; junction bases outside the gene matches: 16. The CDR3 contains 19 residues. Germline V CDR1 and CDR2: SGHTA, FQGNSA. The CDR3, as DNA: TGTGCCAGCAGCTTAGGGCCCGTTAGGAGCGGGGGAGGAGCAGATACGCAGTATTTT. Protein: CASSLGPVRSGGGADTQYF. The full variable domain, completed using reference TRBV7-2 and TRBJ2-3, is GAGVSQSPSNKVTEKGKDVELRCDPISGHTALYWYRQSLGQGLEFLIYFQGNSAPDKSGLPSDRFSAERTGGSVSTLTIQRTQQEDSAVYLCASSLGPVRSGGGADTQYFGPGTRLTVL.

This clone was observed a single time. The CDR3 region is CASTRQGVYHTEAFF. The DNA for the CDR3 is TGTGCCAGCACCCGACAGGGAGTTTATCACACTGAAGCTTTCTTT. The J gene is TRBJ1-1, the V gene TRBV2; 7 bases align to TRBD1. Germline V gives CDR1 SNHLY, CDR2 FYNNEI. J was trimmed by 3 bases and V by 7 bases; bases with no gene match: 11. This CDR3 contains 15 residues.

This clone was counted a few times. The rearrangement joins TRBV27 to TRBJ2-7; 7 nucleotides align to TRBD2. With 10 bases clipped from V and 4 bases from J, the junction kept 13 bases outside the gene matches. Per germline, CDR1 MNHEY and CDR2 SMNVEV (reference sequence). There are 14 residues in the CDR3. The CDR3 nucleotides are TGTGCCACCCCCCTCCCGGGACTAAAGTACGAGCAGTACTTC. It codes for CATPLPGLKYEQYF.

The rearrangement links TRBV6-6 to TRBJ1-1; D may be TRBD1 (5 bases). The V end was cut by 1 base, the J end by 4 bases, with 7 bases between. Germline assignment: CDR1 MNHNY and CDR2 SVGAGI (reference sequence). The CDR3 covers 13 residues. This CDR3 is CASSYFGGTEAFF. CDR3 nucleotide sequence: TGTGCCAGCAGTTACTTCGGGGGCACTGAAGCTTTCTTT.

This clone was observed a handful of times. The rearrangement uses TRBV5-1 and TRBJ2-2; 9 bases fit TRBD1. The CDR3 spans 15 residues. In germline, CDR1 is SGHRS, CDR2 YFSETQ. J was trimmed by 3 bases and V by 6 bases; bases with no gene match: 6. The CDR3 is CASNPGQGYTGELFF. The CDR3 region has the DNA TGCGCCAGCAACCCGGGACAGGGCTACACCGGGGAGCTGTTTTTT.

The chain couples TRBV30 to TRBJ2-7; TRBD1 or TRBD2 may be the D gene (5 bases each). V was pared by 0 bases and J by 0 bases, with 18 bases between. Germline V gene sequence: CDR1 GTSNPN, CDR2 SVGIG (reference sequence). The length of the CDR3 is 17 residues. In DNA form, the CDR3 reads TGTGCCTGGAGTGTCCCGGGACGGCGGATACTCTCCTACGAGCAGTACTTC. This sequence encodes CAWSVPGRRILSYEQYF.

The genes are TRBV5-5 and TRBJ2-5; 8 nucleotides align to TRBD1. The CDR3 runs to 17 residues. Germline V lookup: CDR1 SGHKS, CDR2 YYEKEE (reference sequence). Unmatched junction bases numbered 13, after V lost 1 base and J lost 5 bases. The CDR3 DNA reads TGTGCCAGCAGCTTGAATCCGACAGGGGCGATGGGCGAGACCCAGTACTTC. Its translation is CASSLNPTGAMGETQYF.

The genes are TRBV27 and TRBJ1-2, with 7 bases identical to TRBD1. The germline V gene encodes CDR1 MNHEY and CDR2 SMNVEV (reference sequence). V shed 0 bases, J shed 4 bases, and the junction held 5 bases outside the gene matches. The CDR3 runs 15 residues. The CDR3 sequence: CASSLSWDSRYGYTF. The CDR3 bases are TGTGCCAGCAGTTTATCTTGGGACAGTCGCTATGGCTACACCTTC.

CDR3 amino acids: CASSPDRGRAFF. The CDR3 DNA is TGCGCCAGCAGCCCGGACAGGGGTAGAGCTTTCTTT. V and J are TRBV10-1 and TRBJ1-1; TRBD1 agrees at 9 bases. The CDR3 covers 12 residues. Germline assignment: CDR1 WNHNN and CDR2 SYGVQD (reference sequence). V dropped 6 bases and J dropped 10; count of bases not matched to a gene: 6.

The V gene is TRBV5-4, the J gene TRBJ1-5; unclear D gene. Deletions cut 0 bases from V and 0 bases from J, with 7 bases between. Germline CDR1 SGHNT, CDR2 YYREEE (reference sequence). The CDR3 is 15 residues long. The CDR3 coding sequence is TGTGCCAGCAGCTTGGACGGCTATAGCAATCAGCCCCAGCATTTT. It is translated as CASSLDGYSNQPQHF.

The chain recombines TRBV27 with TRBJ1-4, with 8 bases matching TRBD1. V lost 10 bases and J lost 7; bases outside the gene matches: 5. Looked up from germline, CDR1 is MNHEY and CDR2 is SMNVEV (reference sequence). The CDR3 extends over 12 amino acids. For the CDR3, the DNA is TGTGCCACAGGGGGCGTGGGTGAAAAACTGTTTTTT. Encoded protein: CATGGVGEKLFF.

Only a few counts were recorded for this clone. The gene calls are TRBV4-1 and TRBJ1-3; 8 bases match TRBD1. From germline, CDR1 is MGHRA and CDR2 YSYEKL. Losses at the gene ends were 0 bases for V and 0 bases for J; bases not matched to a gene: 1. This CDR3 comprises 16 residues. The CDR3, as DNA: TGCGCCAGCAGCCAAGAGGGACAGGTCTCTGGAAACACCATATATTTT. Translation: CASSQEGQVSGNTIYF.

The CDR3 sequence is CASSLGLTGSGANVLTF. CDR3 coding DNA: TGCGCCAGCAGCTTGGGCCTTACGGGCTCTGGGGCCAACGTCCTGACTTTC. The V gene is TRBV5-1, the J gene TRBJ2-6; D not resolved. Germline assignment: CDR1 SGHRS and CDR2 YFSETQ. This CDR3 comprises 17 residues. V lost 0 bases, J lost 0 bases, and 10 bases lay in between.

CDR3 nucleotide sequence: TGTGCCAGCAGCTTCGGTTCGCCGGGGGCCAACGTCCTGACTTTC. Protein sequence: CASSFGSPGANVLTF. The chain employs TRBV7-2 and TRBJ2-6; D remains unclear. The CDR3 loop spans 15 amino acids. V was trimmed by 3 bases and J by 4 bases, leaving 10 bases between them. In germline, CDR1 is SGHTA, CDR2 FQGNSA. Looking up the rest from reference TRBV7-2 and TRBJ2-6 gives the full variable domain: GAGVSQSPSNKVTEKGKDVELRCDPISGHTALYWYRQSLGQGLEFLIYFQGNSAPDKSGLPSDRFSAERTGGSVSTLTIQRTQQEDSAVYLCASSFGSPGANVLTFGAGSRLTVL.

The chain is built from TRBV7-9 and TRBJ2-3, with 8 bases lining up with TRBD2. The V gene end was trimmed by 4 bases and the J gene end by 0 bases; junction bases not matched to a gene: 9. Germline CDR1 is SEHNR and CDR2 is FQNEAQ (reference sequence). The CDR3 totals 17 residues. Here the CDR3 DNA reads TGTGCCAGCAGCTCCCACAGTAGCGGGGCAAGCACAGATACGCAGTATTTT. Its translation: CASSSHSSGASTDTQYF.

Regarding this clone: The same CDR3 also results from other DNA sequences found in this sample. The chain couples TRBV7-2 to TRBJ1-1; D is uncertain. The CDR3 spans 13 residues. The germline V gene has CDR1 SGHTA and CDR2 FQGNSA. Between the trimmed V and J ends, which lost 2 bases and 1 base, there was a span of 5 bases. The CDR3 protein is CASSLTRNTEAFF. Here the CDR3 DNA reads TGTGCCAGCAGCTTAACCAGGAACACTGAAGCTTTCTTT. Complete variable domain (other parts from reference TRBV7-2 and TRBJ1-1): GAGVSQSPSNKVTEKGKDVELRCDPISGHTALYWYRQSLGQGLEFLIYFQGNSAPDKSGLPSDRFSAERTGGSVSTLTIQRTQQEDSAVYLCASSLTRNTEAFFGQGTRLTVV.

The V and J genes are TRBV14 and TRBJ1-2; no clear D. Between the trimmed V and J ends, which lost 0 bases and 4 bases, there was a span of 9 bases. Germline CDR1 SGHDN, CDR2 FVKESK. The CDR3 has 14 residues. CDR3 coding DNA: TGTGCCAGCAGCCAAGATACTAAGGGCTATGGCTACACCTTC. Residues: CASSQDTKGYGYTF.

The chain has TRBV7-3 and TRBJ2-7; the match to TRBD2 covers 8 bases. Trimming cost V 0 bases and J 6 bases; bases outside gene matches: 4. The germline gives CDR1 SGHTA, CDR2 FQGTGA. The CDR3 has 14 residues. The CDR3 here is CASSLTSGIGEQYF. CDR3 nucleotides: TGTGCCAGCAGCTTAACTAGCGGGATAGGCGAGCAGTACTTC.

This chain joins TRBV30 and TRBJ2-7; unclear D gene. The V gene lost 5 bases and the J gene lost 0 bases, with 11 bases spanning the gap. The CDR3 spans 13 residues. Germline loops: CDR1 GTSNPN, CDR2 SVGIG (reference sequence). CDR3 protein: CAWDKQSSYEQYF. CDR3 coding DNA: TGTGCCTGGGACAAACAAAGCTCCTACGAGCAGTACTTC.

This rearrangement joins TRBV28 to TRBJ1-4, with D perhaps TRBD1 (5 bases). The CDR3 covers 15 residues. Germline values: CDR1 MDHEN, CDR2 SYDVKM. The V end lost 2 bases, the J end lost 14 bases, and 21 bases lay between the germline ends. DNA for the CDR3: TGTGCCAGCAGTTTAAGTGATTTTGGGGTGACAGAGCTGTTTTTT. Translating it yields CASSLSDFGVTELFF.

V gene TRBV7-9 combines with J gene TRBJ2-1; D possibly corresponds to TRBD1 (6 bases). The V gene's germline CDR1 is SEHNR and CDR2 FQNEAQ (reference sequence). The ends were cut back, 5 bases at V and 9 bases at J, with 17 bases in the middle. The CDR3 is 14 residues long. CDR3 region: CASSPIPNRVEQFF. The CDR3 coding sequence is TGTGCCAGCAGCCCCATACCGAACAGGGTTGAGCAGTTCTTC.

Only a few counts were recorded for this clone. J is TRBJ2-2 and V is TRBV28, with D possibly TRBD2 on 6 matching bases. Trimming left V 3 bases short and J 0 bases short, with 8 bases between. Germline V gives CDR1 MDHEN, CDR2 SYDVKM. This CDR3 comprises 15 residues. DNA for the CDR3: TGTGCCAGCAGTTTGCTAGCGTCGAACACCGGGGAGCTGTTTTTT. Translating it yields CASSLLASNTGELFF.

This clone was counted a few times. CDR3 loop: CASSSDSKETQYF. In nucleotides, the CDR3 is TGTGCCAGCAGCTCCGACAGCAAAGAGACCCAGTACTTC. The chain uses TRBV7-9 and TRBJ2-5; tentatively, D is TRBD1 (5 bases). The CDR3 runs 13 residues. Looked up from germline, CDR1 is SEHNR and CDR2 is FQNEAQ (reference sequence). Trimming shortened V by 4 bases and J by 3 bases, and 9 bases separated the two germline ends.

The chain employs TRBV11-2 and TRBJ2-1; 14 nucleotides line up with TRBD2. The CDR3 runs 16 residues. Germline assignment: CDR1 SGHAT and CDR2 FQNNGV. V lost 1 base and J lost 14; bases outside the gene matches: 10. The CDR3 is CASSLVRLAGGPSEFF. The CDR3 DNA follows: TGTGCCAGCAGCTTAGTCCGACTAGCGGGAGGGCCATCAGAGTTCTTC.

CDR3 sequence reads: CASSWGTGEDTQYF. The CDR3 region has the DNA TGTGCCAGCAGCTGGGGGACAGGGGAAGATACGCAGTATTTT. The chain uses TRBV7-3 and TRBJ2-3, with 10 positions matching TRBD1. J was trimmed by 5 bases and V by 4 bases; bases with no gene match: 3. Per the germline V gene, CDR1 is SGHTA and CDR2 is FQGTGA. The CDR3 runs to 14 residues. Filled out from reference TRBV7-3 and TRBJ2-3, the complete variable domain reads GAGVSQTPSNKVTEKGKYVELRCDPISGHTALYWYRQSLGQGPEFLIYFQGTGAADDSGLPNDRFFAVRPEGSVSTLKIQRTERGDSAVYLCASSWGTGEDTQYFGPGTRLTVL.

This clone has only one observation. The chain joins TRBV29-1 to TRBJ2-2; TRBD2 aligns across 8 bases. CDR1 and CDR2 from the germline V gene are SQVTM and ANQGSEA. The junction had 4 bases not matched to a gene; V was cut back by 6 bases and J by 1 base. The length of the CDR3 is 14 residues. The CDR3 region is CSVGTRVNTGELFF. The DNA for the CDR3 is TGCAGCGTCGGGACTAGGGTGAACACCGGGGAGCTGTTTTTT.